These 28 T cell receptor beta chains share one sample of origin, sequenced in a study of shared clonotypes between healthy human individuals. This table comes from immunoSEQ multiplex PCR, and its TCRdb copy is limited to in-frame clones, with some not included. The sample holds some 980,000 clones, around 80% seen once. What was sequenced was memory CD4+ T cells sorted from blood. The sample's subset: CD45RA-negative fraction. The source of these receptors is a man aged 18 to 30 in good health.

The V and J genes are TRBV18 and TRBJ2-7; perhaps TRBD1 as D (5 bases). The V and J ends lost 0 bases and 3 bases respectively, with 9 bases between them. The germline CDR1 and CDR2 sequences are KGHSH and LQKENI. This CDR3 comprises 14 residues. CDR3 in DNA: TGTGCCAGCTCACCACCGAACAGGAACTACGAGCAGTACTTC. The encoded protein is CASSPPNRNYEQYF.

The chain is built from TRBV4-3 and TRBJ2-3; D call uncertain. The CDR3 has 17 amino acids. In germline, CDR1 is LGHNA, CDR2 YSLEER. V gave up 0 bases and J gave up 2 bases, with 15 bases separating them. This chain's CDR3 is CASSQESRVTFTDTQYF. The CDR3, as DNA: TGCGCCAGCAGCCAAGAATCAAGGGTTACCTTCACAGATACGCAGTATTTT.

This clone appeared once. V usage is TRBV21-1 and J usage is TRBJ2-2; the table names TRBD2, a call not compared with the DNA. TRBV21-1 represents a pseudogene. The CDR3 is 19 residues long. The CDR3 protein is CASSKFSEGLASNTGELFF. Written as DNA, the CDR3 is TGTGCCAGCAGCAAATTCTCTGAGGGACTAGCCTCAAACACCGGGGAGCTGTTTTTT.

This clone was counted ten times or more. The chain is built from TRBV2 and TRBJ2-1; TRBD2 aligns across 9 bases. The ends lost 7 bases at V and 1 base at J; junction bases unmatched: 11. Germline-derived CDR1 and CDR2 are SNHLY and FYNNEI. The CDR3 length is 17 residues. CDR3 DNA: TGTGCCAGCACTCCACGGGCTAGCGGGAAGTCCTACAATGAGCAGTTCTTC. Translated: CASTPRASGKSYNEQFF. Full variable domain (rest looked up from reference TRBV2 and TRBJ2-1): EPEVTQTPSHQVTQMGQEVILRCVPISNHLYFYWYRQILGQKVEFLVSFYNNEISEKSEIFDDQFSVERPDGSNFTLKIRSTKLEDSAMYFCASTPRASGKSYNEQFFGPGTRLTVL.

The chain recombines TRBV12-5 with TRBJ2-3; no clear D gene. Germline V gene data show CDR1 as LGHNT and CDR2 as FRNRAP. The CDR3 runs 15 residues. The germline V and J ends were trimmed by 0 bases and 2 bases, with 9 bases remaining between them. DNA for the CDR3: TGTGCTAGTGGTTTGGTACGTCTGTACACAGATACGCAGTATTTT. It yields the protein CASGLVRLYTDTQYF.

This clone was found a few times. The gene calls are TRBV25-1 and TRBJ1-1, with D unresolved. V lost 9 bases to trimming and J lost 1 base, with 6 bases between them. CDR3 size: 11 residues. Germline assignment: CDR1 MGHDK and CDR2 SYGVNS. CDR3 region: CASRQNTEAFF. The CDR3 nucleotides are TGTGCCAGTAGACAGAACACTGAAGCTTTCTTT.

The CDR3 reads CASSAGPGANVLTF. CDR3 coding DNA: TGCGCCAGCAGTGCTGGTCCTGGGGCCAACGTCCTGACTTTC. The chain employs TRBV10-2 and TRBJ2-6; D not certain. V was trimmed by 4 bases and J by 2 bases, leaving 6 bases between them. Per the germline V gene, CDR1 is WSHSY and CDR2 is SAAADI. CDR3 length: 14 residues.

This clone turned up a few times. This chain joins TRBV6-6 and TRBJ1-1, with a possible D match to TRBD1 (6 bases). Germline V gives CDR1 MNHNY, CDR2 SVGAGI (reference sequence). The CDR3 contains 13 residues. V gave up 4 bases and J gave up 7 bases, with 13 bases separating them. The CDR3 coding sequence is TGTGCCAGCAGTTCGATACAGGGTGGTGAAGCTTTCTTT. Encoded protein: CASSSIQGGEAFF.

In DNA, the CDR3 is TGTGCCTGGAGTTCAGGGGCCAGGAACACTGAAGCTTTCTTT. Translating gives CAWSSGARNTEAFF. The chain is built from TRBV30 and TRBJ1-1, with D tentatively TRBD1 (6 bases). The V end lost 2 bases, the J end lost 1 base, and 11 bases lay between the germline ends. Germline values: CDR1 GTSNPN, CDR2 SVGIG (reference sequence). The CDR3 loop spans 14 amino acids.

The V call is TRBV4-3, the J call TRBJ1-4; D remains unclear. CDR3 length: 14 residues. The germline V and J ends were trimmed by 4 bases and 5 bases, with 11 bases remaining between them. The germline V gene encodes CDR1 LGHNA and CDR2 YSLEER. The CDR3, as DNA: TGCGCCAGCAGCCGACAAAAGGGAAATGAAAAACTGTTTTTT. Protein product: CASSRQKGNEKLFF.

The chain is built from TRBV5-1 and TRBJ2-5, with D maybe TRBD2 (6 bases). This CDR3 is 14 amino acids long. With 2 bases removed from V and 1 base from J, the gap between germline ends came to 9 bases. Germline V lookup: CDR1 SGHRS, CDR2 YFSETQ. Here the CDR3 reads CASSLLATQETQYF. CDR3 nucleotides: TGCGCCAGCAGCTTACTAGCTACCCAAGAGACCCAGTACTTC.

V usage is TRBV2 and J usage is TRBJ2-7; 8 positions match TRBD1. Trimming cost V 6 bases and J 1 base; bases outside gene matches: 14. From germline, CDR1 is SNHLY and CDR2 FYNNEI. The CDR3 loop spans 17 amino acids. CDR3 coding DNA: TGTGCCAGCAGGAGGAATCTTAGGACAGGGCGTTCCTACGAGCAGTACTTC. Translated: CASRRNLRTGRSYEQYF. The variable domain in full, with the rest retrieved from reference TRBV2 and TRBJ2-7, is EPEVTQTPSHQVTQMGQEVILRCVPISNHLYFYWYRQILGQKVEFLVSFYNNEISEKSEIFDDQFSVERPDGSNFTLKIRSTKLEDSAMYFCASRRNLRTGRSYEQYFGPGTRLTVT.

This clone was counted many times. The chain links TRBV15 to TRBJ2-7; possible D gene TRBD2, 5 bases. Germline V gene data show CDR1 as LNHNV and CDR2 as YYDKDF (reference sequence). The CDR3 consists of 16 residues. V was shortened by 3 bases and J by 4 bases, with 19 bases between the two germline ends. CDR3 amino acids: CATSSRIVGVGYEQYF. The CDR3 DNA follows: TGTGCCACCAGCAGTAGGATCGTCGGGGTCGGGTACGAGCAGTACTTC.

The chain carries TRBV4-3 and TRBJ2-2; perhaps D is TRBD1 or TRBD2 (5 bases each). Trimming shortened V by 4 bases and J by 8 bases, and 14 bases separated the two germline ends. CDR3 length equals 14 residues. The germline CDR1 and CDR2 sequences are LGHNA and YSLEER. The CDR3 loop is CASSPQVGEGELFF. The DNA of the CDR3 is TGCGCCAGCAGCCCCCAGGTGGGGGAGGGGGAGCTGTTTTTT.

Concerning this clone: At the DNA level, this CDR3 is encoded by other sequences in the same sample as well. The CDR3 nucleotides are TGTGCCTGGGGCCGGGACAGACCAAGGGGCTACACCTTC. This translates into CAWGRDRPRGYTF. The chain carries TRBV30 and TRBJ1-2; 7 nucleotides match TRBD1. The V gene end was trimmed by 5 bases and the J gene end by 8 bases; junction bases not matched to a gene: 11. The CDR3 spans 13 residues. Germline lookup yields CDR1 GTSNPN and CDR2 SVGIG (reference sequence).

This chain joins TRBV5-1 and TRBJ2-5; 12 nucleotides align to TRBD2. CDR3 length: 17 residues. V lost 5 bases, J lost 2 bases, and 10 bases stayed unmatched. The V gene's germline CDR1 is SGHRS and CDR2 YFSETQ. The DNA of the CDR3 is TGCGCCAGCAGGCAGAGACTGACTAGCGGGGGACAAGAGACCCAGTACTTC. It encodes CASRQRLTSGGQETQYF.

The chain employs TRBV7-3 and TRBJ2-7, with 10 bases that match TRBD2. Losses at the gene ends were 2 bases for V and 5 bases for J; bases not matched to a gene: 6. Germline V gene data show CDR1 as SGHTA and CDR2 as FQGTGA. The CDR3 totals 15 residues. As DNA, the CDR3 is TGTGCCAGCAGCTTATCGGGACTAGCGACCGACGAGCAGTACTTC. Protein product: CASSLSGLATDEQYF.

The chain uses TRBV7-2 and TRBJ2-2, with D perhaps TRBD2 (5 bases). The CDR3 spans 13 residues. Deletions cut 3 bases from V and 6 bases from J, with 8 bases between. Germline-derived CDR1 and CDR2 are SGHTA and FQGNSA. The chain's CDR3 is CASSFRRSGELFF. In DNA form, the CDR3 reads TGTGCCAGCAGCTTCAGGAGGTCCGGGGAGCTGTTTTTT.

This chain connects TRBV6-1 to TRBJ2-5; D is unclear. Trimming left V 2 bases short and J 7 bases short, with 11 bases between. This CDR3 region has 13 residues. Germline CDR1 MNHNS, CDR2 SASEGT. The CDR3 reads CASSEKSVATQYF. The CDR3, as DNA: TGTGCCAGCAGTGAAAAGAGCGTAGCGACCCAGTACTTC.

This clone has only a few counts. The chain combines TRBV19 with TRBJ2-5; a weak D match, TRBD2 (6 bases). The CDR3 loop spans 13 amino acids. Germline CDR1 and CDR2: LNHDA and SQIVND (reference sequence). Trimming removed 7 bases from V and 5 bases from J, with 14 bases in between. CDR3 bases: TGTGCCAGTACCCCCCCAGGAGGGGAGACCCAGTACTTC. It codes for CASTPPGGETQYF.

This clone has just a few counts. The chain has TRBV7-8 and TRBJ1-3; possible D gene TRBD1, 6 bases. V was clipped by 7 bases and J by 4 bases, with 14 bases between them. CDR1 SGHVS and CDR2 FQNEAQ come from the germline V gene. The CDR3 spans 14 residues. CDR3 amino acids: CASTQVGAGNTIYF. For the CDR3, the DNA is TGTGCCAGCACCCAAGTGGGGGCGGGAAACACCATATATTTT.

This clone appeared a few times. Within the sample, other DNA sequences also encode this same CDR3. The J gene is TRBJ1-6, the V gene TRBV30; TRBD1 agrees at 8 bases. The germline V gene encodes CDR1 GTSNPN and CDR2 SVGIG (reference sequence). J was trimmed by 6 bases and V by 4 bases; bases with no gene match: 2. This CDR3 region has 13 residues. The CDR3, as DNA: TGTGCCTGGACCGGACAGGGTAATTCACCCCTCCACTTT. Translated, it gives CAWTGQGNSPLHF.

This clone was counted a few times. The chain uses TRBV6-1 and TRBJ1-1; 7 nucleotides agree with TRBD1. The CDR3 runs 15 residues. In germline, CDR1 is MNHNS, CDR2 SASEGT. V lost 5 bases and J lost 5; bases outside the gene matches: 11. CDR3 DNA: TGTGCCAGCAGTCCCCGGACAGGTACCAGGACTGAAGCTTTCTTT. It translates to CASSPRTGTRTEAFF.

The rearrangement uses TRBV18 and TRBJ2-7, with D unclear. With 1 base removed from V and 2 bases from J, the gap between germline ends came to 12 bases. This CDR3 has 15 amino acids. Per germline, CDR1 KGHSH and CDR2 LQKENI. The chain's CDR3 is CASSPRRGPPYEQYF. CDR3 DNA sequence: TGTGCCAGCTCACCACGACGTGGCCCACCCTACGAGCAGTACTTC. The full variable domain, its missing parts supplied by reference TRBV18 and TRBJ2-7, is NAGVMQNPRHLVRRRGQEARLRCSPMKGHSHVYWYRQLPEEGLKFMVYLQKENIIDESGMPKERFSAEFPKEGPSILRIQQVVRGDSAAYFCASSPRRGPPYEQYFGPGTRLTVT.

This sequence joins TRBV6-1 and TRBJ2-7, with a weak D call TRBD2 (7 bases). The CDR3 covers 14 residues. V was trimmed by 3 bases and J by 5 bases, leaving 14 bases between them. Germline loops: CDR1 MNHNS, CDR2 SASEGT. CDR3 nucleotide sequence: TGTGCCAGCAGTGAGGGGGGGGCGTCGGACGAGCAGTACTTC. It is translated as CASSEGGASDEQYF.

CDR3 protein: CASSRAGANVLTF. The CDR3 DNA follows: TGTGCCAGCTCACGAGCTGGGGCCAACGTCCTGACTTTC. V and J are TRBV18 and TRBJ2-6; D remains unclear. CDR3 length equals 13 residues. Per germline, CDR1 KGHSH and CDR2 LQKENI. V was shortened by 4 bases and J by 2 bases, with 3 bases between the two germline ends.

The V call is TRBV5-1, the J call TRBJ2-5; the D gene could be TRBD1 or TRBD2 (6 bases each). The CDR3 is 15 residues long. V was clipped by 0 bases and J by 4 bases, with 13 bases between them. CDR1 and CDR2 from the germline V gene are SGHRS and YFSETQ. DNA for the CDR3: TGCGCCAGCAGCTTGGTTAACGGGGGCGGAGAGACCCAGTACTTC. Protein sequence: CASSLVNGGGETQYF.

Only a few counts were recorded for this clone. The chain joins TRBV27 to TRBJ1-5; D is uncertain. The CDR3 has 16 amino acids. CDR1 is MNHEY, CDR2 SMNVEV, per germline (reference sequence). With 3 bases removed from V and 0 bases from J, the gap between germline ends came to 12 bases. The CDR3 here is CASSFVCRNSNQPQHF. As DNA, the CDR3 is TGTGCCAGCAGTTTCGTTTGCAGGAATAGCAATCAGCCCCAGCATTTT.